This T cell receptor (beta chain) originates from a study of blood T cell repertoires in COVID-19. Study-level information: From T cells, B-cell-depleted T cells, or PBMCs came the material, which was cDNA or gDNA.

This clone occurred once. V lost 3 bases to trimming and J lost 8 bases; unmatched junction nucleotides: 9. Germline V gives CDR1 KGHSH, CDR2 LQKENI. There are 15 residues in the CDR3. Profiled with immunoSEQ multiplex PCR; TCRdb holds only in-frame clones, not every one. Of 55,000 or so clones detected, about 87% appear once; the ten largest clones hold 6% to 8.5%. The chain joins TRBV18 to TRBJ1-2; 10 nucleotides match TRBD1. Material for sequencing was peripheral blood. The receptor was isolated from a man in his 60s with active or convalescent COVID-19. The chain's CDR3 is CASSPDPGQGSGYTF. The CDR3 DNA sequence: TGTGCCAGCTCACCTGATCCGGGACAGGGGTCGGGCTACACCTTC.